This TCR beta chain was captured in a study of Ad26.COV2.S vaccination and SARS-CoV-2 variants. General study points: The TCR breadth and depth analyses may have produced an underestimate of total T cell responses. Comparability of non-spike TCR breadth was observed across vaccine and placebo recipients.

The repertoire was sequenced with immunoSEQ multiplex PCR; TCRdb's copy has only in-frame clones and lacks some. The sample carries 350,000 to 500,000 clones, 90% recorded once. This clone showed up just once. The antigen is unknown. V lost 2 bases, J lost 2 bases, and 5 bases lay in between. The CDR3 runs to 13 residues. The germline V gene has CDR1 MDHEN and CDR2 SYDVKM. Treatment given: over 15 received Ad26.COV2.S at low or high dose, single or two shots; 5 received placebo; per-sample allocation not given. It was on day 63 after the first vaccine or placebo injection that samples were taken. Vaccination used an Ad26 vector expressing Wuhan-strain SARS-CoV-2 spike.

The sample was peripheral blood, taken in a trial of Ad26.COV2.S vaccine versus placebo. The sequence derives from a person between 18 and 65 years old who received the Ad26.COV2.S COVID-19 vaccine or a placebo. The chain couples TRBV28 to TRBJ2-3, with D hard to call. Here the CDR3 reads CASSLEDTDTQYF. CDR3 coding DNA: TGTGCCAGCAGTTTAGAGGACACAGATACGCAGTATTTT. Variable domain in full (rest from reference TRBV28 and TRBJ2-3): DVKVTQSSRYLVKRTGEKVFLECVQDMDHENMFWYRQDPGLGLRLIYFSYDVKMKEKGDIPEGYSVSREKKERFSLILESASTNQTSMYLCASSLEDTDTQYFGPGTRLTVL.